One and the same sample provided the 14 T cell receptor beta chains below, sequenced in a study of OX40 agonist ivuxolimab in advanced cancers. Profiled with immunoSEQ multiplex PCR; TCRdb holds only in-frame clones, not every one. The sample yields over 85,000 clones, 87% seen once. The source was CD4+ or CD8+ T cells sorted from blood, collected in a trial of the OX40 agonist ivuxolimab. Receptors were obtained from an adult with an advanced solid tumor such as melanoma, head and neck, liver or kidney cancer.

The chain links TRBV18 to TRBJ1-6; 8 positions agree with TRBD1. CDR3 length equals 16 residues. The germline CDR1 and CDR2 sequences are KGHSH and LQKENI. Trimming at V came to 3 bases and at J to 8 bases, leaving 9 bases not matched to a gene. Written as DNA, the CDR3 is TGTGCCAGCTCACCTACGTCCGGGACAGGAGATTCACCCCTCCACTTT. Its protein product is CASSPTSGTGDSPLHF.

CDR3 residues: CASSSGTYDSPLHF. CDR3 nucleotide sequence: TGTGCCAGCAGCTCCGGGACTTATGATTCACCCCTCCACTTT. The chain has TRBV5-6 and TRBJ1-6; a weak D match, TRBD1 (5 bases). With 3 bases removed from V and 8 bases from J, the gap between germline ends came to 12 bases. Germline-derived CDR1 and CDR2 are SGHDT and YYEEEE. The CDR3 runs 14 residues. The whole variable domain, remainder taken from reference TRBV5-6 and TRBJ1-6, is DAGVTQSPTHLIKTRGQQVTLRCSPKSGHDTVSWYQQALGQGPQFIFQYYEEEERQRGNFPDRFSGHQFPNYSSELNVNALLLGDSALYLCASSSGTYDSPLHFGNGTRLTVT.

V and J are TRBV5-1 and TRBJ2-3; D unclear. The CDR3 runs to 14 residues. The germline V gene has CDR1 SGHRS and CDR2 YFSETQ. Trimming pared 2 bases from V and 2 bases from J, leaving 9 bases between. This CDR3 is CASSFGGATDTQYF. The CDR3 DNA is TGCGCCAGCAGCTTTGGTGGCGCCACAGATACGCAGTATTTT.

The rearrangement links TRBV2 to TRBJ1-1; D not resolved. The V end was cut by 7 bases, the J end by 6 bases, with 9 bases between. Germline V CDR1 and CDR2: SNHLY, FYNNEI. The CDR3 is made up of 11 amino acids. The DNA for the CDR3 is TGTGCCAGCACTCGGGTCTCTGAAGCTTTCTTT. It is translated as CASTRVSEAFF.

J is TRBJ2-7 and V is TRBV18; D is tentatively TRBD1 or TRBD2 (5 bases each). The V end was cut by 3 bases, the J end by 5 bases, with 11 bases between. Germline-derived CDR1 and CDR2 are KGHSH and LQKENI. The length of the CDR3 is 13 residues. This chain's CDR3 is CASSPSGRNEQYF. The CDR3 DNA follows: TGTGCCAGCTCACCCTCAGGGAGAAACGAGCAGTACTTC.

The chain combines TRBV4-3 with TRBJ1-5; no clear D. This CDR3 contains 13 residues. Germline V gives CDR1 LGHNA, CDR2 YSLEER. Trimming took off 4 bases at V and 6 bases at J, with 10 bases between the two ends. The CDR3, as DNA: TGCGCCAGCAGCCCGAATGCACGTCAGCCCCAGCATTTT. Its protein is CASSPNARQPQHF.

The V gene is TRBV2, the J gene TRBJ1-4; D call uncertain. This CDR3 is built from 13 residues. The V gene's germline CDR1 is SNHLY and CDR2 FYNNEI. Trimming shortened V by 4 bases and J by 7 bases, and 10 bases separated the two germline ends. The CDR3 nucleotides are TGTGCCAGCAGTGCGGGGTTCCCTGAAAAACTGTTTTTT. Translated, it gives CASSAGFPEKLFF.

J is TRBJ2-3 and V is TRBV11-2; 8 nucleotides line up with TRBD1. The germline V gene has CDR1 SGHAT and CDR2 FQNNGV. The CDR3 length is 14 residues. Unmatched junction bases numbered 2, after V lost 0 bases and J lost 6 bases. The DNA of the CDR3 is TGTGCCAGCAGCTTAGACAGGGGGCTCGATACGCAGTATTTT. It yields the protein CASSLDRGLDTQYF. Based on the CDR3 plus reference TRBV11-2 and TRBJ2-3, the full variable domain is EAGVAQSPRYKIIEKRQSVAFWCNPISGHATLYWYQQILGQGPKLLIQFQNNGVVDDSQLPKDRFSAERLKGVDSTLKIQPAKLEDSAVYLCASSLDRGLDTQYFGPGTRLTVL.

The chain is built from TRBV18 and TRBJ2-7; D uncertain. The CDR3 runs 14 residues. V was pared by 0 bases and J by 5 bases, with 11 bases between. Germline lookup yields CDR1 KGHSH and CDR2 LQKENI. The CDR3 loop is CASSPPSVPHEQYF. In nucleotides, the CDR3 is TGTGCCAGCTCACCACCCTCCGTCCCCCACGAGCAGTACTTC.

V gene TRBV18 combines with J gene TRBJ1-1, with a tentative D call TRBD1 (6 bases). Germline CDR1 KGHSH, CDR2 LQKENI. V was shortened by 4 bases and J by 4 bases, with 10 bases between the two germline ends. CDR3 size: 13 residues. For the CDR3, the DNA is TGTGCCAGCTCACAAGGGGGAAGCACTGAAGCTTTCTTT. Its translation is CASSQGGSTEAFF.

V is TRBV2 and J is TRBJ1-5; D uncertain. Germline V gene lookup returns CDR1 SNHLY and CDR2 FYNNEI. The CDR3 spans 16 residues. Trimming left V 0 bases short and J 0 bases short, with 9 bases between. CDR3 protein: CASSEAPVYSNQPQHF. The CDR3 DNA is TGTGCCAGCAGTGAAGCTCCCGTATATAGCAATCAGCCCCAGCATTTT.

CDR3 protein: CASSLDDRNYGYTF. The DNA for the CDR3 is TGCGCCAGCAGCTTGGACGACAGGAACTATGGCTACACCTTC. V and J are TRBV5-1 and TRBJ1-2; a weak D match, TRBD1 (6 bases). The CDR3 is 14 residues long. V was pared by 0 bases and J by 2 bases, with 8 bases between. CDR1 is SGHRS and CDR2 is YFSETQ in the germline V gene.

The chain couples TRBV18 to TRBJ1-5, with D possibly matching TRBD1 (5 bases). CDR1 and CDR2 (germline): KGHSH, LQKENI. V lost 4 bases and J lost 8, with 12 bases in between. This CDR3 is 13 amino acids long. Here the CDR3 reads CASSQKGQEPQHF. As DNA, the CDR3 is TGTGCCAGCTCACAAAAGGGGCAGGAGCCCCAGCATTTT. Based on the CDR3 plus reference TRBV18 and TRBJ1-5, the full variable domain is NAGVMQNPRHLVRRRGQEARLRCSPMKGHSHVYWYRQLPEEGLKFMVYLQKENIIDESGMPKERFSAEFPKEGPSILRIQQVVRGDSAAYFCASSQKGQEPQHFGDGTRLSIL.

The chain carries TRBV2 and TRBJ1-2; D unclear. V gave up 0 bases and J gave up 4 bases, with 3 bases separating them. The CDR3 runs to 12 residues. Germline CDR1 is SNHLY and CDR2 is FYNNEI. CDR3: CASSEAFYGYTF. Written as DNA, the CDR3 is TGTGCCAGCAGTGAAGCTTTCTATGGCTACACCTTC.